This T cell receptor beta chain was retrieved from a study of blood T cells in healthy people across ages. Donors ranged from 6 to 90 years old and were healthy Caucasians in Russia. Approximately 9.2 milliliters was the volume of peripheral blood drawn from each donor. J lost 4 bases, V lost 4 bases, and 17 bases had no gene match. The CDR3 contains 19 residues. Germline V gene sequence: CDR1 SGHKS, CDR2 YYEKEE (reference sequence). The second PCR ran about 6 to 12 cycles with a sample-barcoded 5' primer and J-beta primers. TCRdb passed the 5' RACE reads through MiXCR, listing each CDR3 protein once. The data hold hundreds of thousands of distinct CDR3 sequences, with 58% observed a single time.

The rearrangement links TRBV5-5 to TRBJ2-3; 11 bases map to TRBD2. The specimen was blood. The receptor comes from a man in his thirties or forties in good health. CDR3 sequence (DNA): TGTGCCAGCAGCCGCTCGGTAGCGGGGGGGCGGATGGCCCCAGATACGCAGTATTTT. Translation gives CASSRSVAGGRMAPDTQYF. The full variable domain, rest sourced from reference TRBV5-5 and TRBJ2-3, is DAGVTQSPTHLIKTRGQQVTLRCSPISGHKSVSWYQQVLGQGPQFIFQYYEKEERGRGNFPDRFSARQFPNYSSELNVNALLLGDSALYLCASSRSVAGGRMAPDTQYFGPGTRLTVL.